The 31 T cell receptor beta chains presented below share a single source sample, sequenced in a study of cytomegalovirus exposure and HLA in healthy donors. Vbeta (60) and Jbeta (13) primers were used in the PCR. Clones were sequenced by immunoSEQ multiplex PCR, and TCRdb holds only the in-frame ones, with some missing. The data hold over 100,000 clones, with 50% to 75% observed a single time. The specimen was PBMCs. The receptor set was obtained from a woman between 40 and 55 years old in good health and CMV-seronegative.

The sample holds a few counts of this clone. The rearrangement links TRBV28 to TRBJ2-1; D ambiguous. The germline CDR1 and CDR2 sequences are MDHEN and SYDVKM. The CDR3 runs to 16 residues. Trimming took 6 bases from V and 0 from J, leaving 15 bases between them. CDR3 sequence (DNA): TGTGCCAGCAGCTTACCAACCTCGAGCTCCTACAATGAGCAGTTCTTC. It yields the protein CASSLPTSSSYNEQFF.

This chain uses TRBV5-1 with TRBJ2-1, with 9 bases that match TRBD2. The CDR3 has 16 residues. Germline loops: CDR1 SGHRS, CDR2 YFSETQ. The V gene end was trimmed by 4 bases and the J gene end by 5 bases; junction bases not matched to a gene: 10. In DNA form, the CDR3 reads TGCGCCAGCAGCATGAGGAGCGGGGGGCTTGACAATGAGCAGTTCTTC. This gives the protein CASSMRSGGLDNEQFF.

The rearrangement links TRBV4-1 to TRBJ1-1; perhaps TRBD1 as D (5 bases). The ends were cut back, 4 bases at V and 0 bases at J, with 21 bases in the middle. Germline lookup yields CDR1 MGHRA and CDR2 YSYEKL. The CDR3 spans 18 residues. Here the CDR3 DNA reads TGCGCCAGCAGCCGCTTCTCCCTTGCCAGGGCTGTGAACACTGAAGCTTTCTTT. Protein sequence: CASSRFSLARAVNTEAFF.

This clone showed up just a few times. V usage is TRBV28 and J usage is TRBJ1-5; weak D call: TRBD1 (6 bases). CDR1 MDHEN and CDR2 SYDVKM come from the germline V gene. V was trimmed by 6 bases and J by 0 bases, leaving 12 bases between them. CDR3 length: 15 amino acids. CDR3 amino acids: CASSGGGYSNQPQHF. CDR3 in DNA: TGTGCCAGCAGCGGGGGGGGCTATAGCAATCAGCCCCAGCATTTT.

This clone has just a few counts. The chain has TRBV7-9 and TRBJ2-5; tentative D call: TRBD2 (6 bases). The CDR3 has 14 residues. Trimming left V 3 bases short and J 7 bases short, with 15 bases between. Germline CDR1 reads SEHNR; CDR2 reads FQNEAQ (reference sequence). CDR3 residues: CASSLGRGPGTQYF. The CDR3 DNA is TGTGCCAGCAGCTTGGGGCGGGGCCCTGGGACCCAGTACTTC.

CDR3 residues: CASRSLQVAGNTIYF. CDR3 coding DNA: TGTGCCAGCAGGTCACTACAGGTGGCTGGAAACACCATATATTTT. V is TRBV6-1 and J is TRBJ1-3; TRBD1 is a possible D gene (5 bases). The germline V gene encodes CDR1 MNHNS and CDR2 SASEGT. This CDR3 is built from 15 residues. Trimming left V 6 bases short and J 2 bases short, with 14 bases between.

The chain employs TRBV7-9 and TRBJ2-1; 11 bases align to TRBD1. CDR1 is SEHNR and CDR2 is FQNEAQ in the germline V gene (reference sequence). CDR3 length: 16 residues. Losses at the gene ends were 8 bases for V and 7 bases for J; bases not matched to a gene: 13. The CDR3 region has the DNA TGTGCCAGCGCGGGTGGATCCCGGGACAGGGGGAATGAGCAGTTCTTC. Protein sequence: CASAGGSRDRGNEQFF.

The chain is built from TRBV19 and TRBJ2-1; 7 bases line up with TRBD1. From germline, CDR1 is LNHDA and CDR2 SQIVND (reference sequence). V lost 6 bases to trimming and J lost 8 bases; unmatched junction nucleotides: 19. The CDR3 consists of 17 residues. The CDR3 DNA sequence: TGTGCCAGTAGGGGGGCGAGGGGGCGCCTACCTACCGATGAGCAGTTCTTC. The encoded protein is CASRGARGRLPTDEQFF.

In its sample, this clone was seen once. CDR3 sequence: CASSLAGGTNYEQYF. CDR3 sequence (DNA): TGTGCCAGCAGCTTAGCGGGAGGGACTAACTACGAGCAGTACTTC. The gene calls are TRBV7-8 and TRBJ2-7, with 7 bases that match TRBD2. Germline V CDR1 and CDR2: SGHVS, FQNEAQ. V gave up 0 bases and J gave up 3 bases; unmatched junction bases: 5. The CDR3 extends over 15 amino acids.

This clone was recorded only once. The chain combines TRBV9 with TRBJ2-7; a weak D match, TRBD1 (7 bases). The CDR3 loop spans 15 amino acids. V lost 0 bases and J lost 9, with 19 bases in between. Looked up from germline, CDR1 is SGDLS and CDR2 is YYNGEE. CDR3 coding DNA: TGTGCCAGCAGCGTAGAAGGACCAGGGGGAGGTGGGCAGTACTTC. Amino acids: CASSVEGPGGGGQYF.

This clone showed up just a few times. CDR3 DNA sequence: TGCGCCAGCAGCCAGGACGTGACAGGGGAGGCGTCAACTAATGAAAAACTGTTTTTT. Translating it yields CASSQDVTGEASTNEKLFF. This sequence joins TRBV4-3 and TRBJ1-4, with 8 bases that match TRBD1. The CDR3 is 19 amino acids. The J segment lost 0 bases and the V segment lost 3 bases, leaving 12 bases of the junction unmatched. Germline loops: CDR1 LGHNA, CDR2 YSLEER.

The chain is built from TRBV7-2 and TRBJ1-5, with D possibly being TRBD1 (6 bases). Germline CDR1 reads SGHTA; CDR2 reads FQGNSA. The V end lost 8 bases, the J end lost 0 bases, and 11 bases lay between the germline ends. The length of the CDR3 is 14 residues. The CDR3 region has the DNA TGTGCCAGCTCCAGGGGCTATAGCAATCAGCCCCAGCATTTT. Amino acid sequence: CASSRGYSNQPQHF.

This clone was detected a few times. The J gene is TRBJ2-7, the V gene TRBV5-1; D might be TRBD1 (6 bases). There are 15 residues in the CDR3. V lost 8 bases, J lost 1 base, and 19 bases lay in between. Germline V gene data show CDR1 as SGHRS and CDR2 as YFSETQ. The CDR3 sequence: CARTTGPSFSYEQYF. The DNA for the CDR3 is TGCGCCAGAACCACAGGGCCCTCCTTTTCCTACGAGCAGTACTTC.

The J gene is TRBJ2-7, the V gene TRBV15; 8 nucleotides agree with TRBD1. Germline trimming cut 8 bases from V and 7 bases from J; bases unmatched to any gene: 16. There are 15 residues in the CDR3. The V gene's germline CDR1 is LNHNV and CDR2 YYDKDF (reference sequence). This chain's CDR3 is CATPTPPDRGREQYF. The CDR3 DNA is TGTGCCACCCCTACCCCCCCAGACAGGGGTAGGGAGCAGTACTTC.

The chain joins TRBV29-1 to TRBJ2-7; TRBD1 aligns across 8 bases. The germline CDR1 and CDR2 sequences are SQVTM and ANQGSEA. The CDR3 loop spans 14 amino acids. V dropped 6 bases and J dropped 6; count of bases not matched to a gene: 13. As DNA, the CDR3 is TGCAGCGTACAACCCCAGGGGGCGGTGGGCGAGCAGTACTTC. The encoded protein is CSVQPQGAVGEQYF.

This clone was observed a few times. This chain links TRBV20-1 with TRBJ1-2, with D perhaps matching TRBD1 (6 bases). The CDR3 spans 11 residues. CDR1 and CDR2 from the germline V gene are DFQATT and SNEGSKA (reference sequence). Trimming shortened V by 8 bases and J by 3 bases, and 10 bases separated the two germline ends. CDR3 DNA: TGCAGTCTCTGGGGGCACTATGGCTACACCTTC. It yields the protein CSLWGHYGYTF.

The chain uses TRBV6-5 and TRBJ2-7, with a tentative D call TRBD2 (5 bases). The V end lost 0 bases, the J end lost 3 bases, and 6 bases lay between the germline ends. The length of the CDR3 is 13 residues. Germline CDR1 is MNHEY and CDR2 is SVGAGI. The DNA of the CDR3 is TGTGCCAGCAGTTACTCGGAGGACTACGAGCAGTACTTC. Its translation is CASSYSEDYEQYF.

The DNA for the CDR3 is TGTGCCAGCAGCACTCCTGGGACAGTAAGCGCTTTCTTT. Translated: CASSTPGTVSAFF. The rearrangement links TRBV25-1 to TRBJ1-1, with TRBD1 matching 7 bases. This CDR3 spans 13 amino acids. Unmatched junction bases numbered 12, after V lost 6 bases and J lost 11 bases. Germline V gene sequence: CDR1 MGHDK, CDR2 SYGVNS.

This chain links TRBV29-1 with TRBJ2-7; TRBD1 agrees at 8 bases. Germline V lookup: CDR1 SQVTM, CDR2 ANQGSEA. The CDR3 sequence is 14 residues long. J gave up 1 base and V 5 bases, and 7 bases lay outside the gene matches. This chain's CDR3 is CSVMGQDFSYEQYF. As DNA, the CDR3 is TGCAGCGTTATGGGACAGGACTTTTCCTACGAGCAGTACTTC.

This chain connects TRBV18 to TRBJ2-7; weak D call: TRBD2 (6 bases). The CDR3 consists of 13 residues. Germline lookup yields CDR1 KGHSH and CDR2 LQKENI. V lost 8 bases to trimming and J lost 6 bases, with 17 bases between them. In nucleotides, the CDR3 is TGTGCCAGCGTGGGACTTCTGAGGGGCGAGCAGTACTTC. It is translated as CASVGLLRGEQYF.

The rearrangement links TRBV29-1 to TRBJ1-2; 7 bases are shared with TRBD1. This CDR3 is built from 13 residues. Unmatched junction bases numbered 5, after V lost 3 bases and J lost 4 bases. CDR1 is SQVTM, CDR2 ANQGSEA, per germline. The CDR3: CSVDRTGLYGYTF. CDR3 nucleotide sequence: TGCAGCGTTGACCGGACAGGACTCTATGGCTACACCTTC. Variable domain in full (rest from reference TRBV29-1 and TRBJ1-2): SAVISQKPSRDICQRGTSLTIQCQVDSQVTMMFWYRQQPGQSLTLIATANQGSEATYESGFVIDKFPISRPNLTFSTLTVSNMSPEDSSIYLCSVDRTGLYGYTFGSGTRLTVV.

The rearrangement joins TRBV2 to TRBJ2-3; D might be TRBD1 (7 bases). With 8 bases removed from V and 3 bases from J, the gap between germline ends came to 18 bases. This CDR3 region has 15 residues. The germline gives CDR1 SNHLY, CDR2 FYNNEI. CDR3 nucleotides: TGTGCCAGCGCGGGGCCAGGGGGAAGGACAGATACGCAGTATTTT. Its translation: CASAGPGGRTDTQYF.

This clone has just a few counts. The gene calls are TRBV5-1 and TRBJ1-3; 11 bases align to TRBD1. V lost 0 bases and J lost 0; bases outside the gene matches: 8. The CDR3 has 19 residues. Germline lookup yields CDR1 SGHRS and CDR2 YFSETQ. The CDR3 loop is CASSLGTGGSMSSGNTIYF. CDR3 bases: TGCGCCAGCAGCTTGGGGACAGGGGGCTCTATGAGCTCTGGAAACACCATATATTTT. Combining the CDR3 with reference TRBV5-1 and TRBJ1-3 gives the whole variable domain KAGVTQTPRYLIKTRGQQVTLSCSPISGHRSVSWYQQTPGQGLQFLFEYFSETQRNKGNFPGRFSGRQFSNSRSEMNVSTLELGDSALYLCASSLGTGGSMSSGNTIYFGEGSWLTVV.

The V and J genes are TRBV27 and TRBJ1-1, with D unresolved. CDR3 size: 15 residues. Trimming removed 4 bases at V and 1 base at J, with 13 bases between. In germline, CDR1 is MNHEY, CDR2 SMNVEV (reference sequence). CDR3 residues: CASSSEARRNTEAFF. Here the CDR3 DNA reads TGTGCCAGCAGTTCGGAGGCAAGAAGGAACACTGAAGCTTTCTTT.

The chain uses TRBV18 and TRBJ1-1; 8 bases align to TRBD1. The ends lost 1 base at V and 11 bases at J; junction bases unmatched: 6. The CDR3 runs 13 residues. The germline CDR1 and CDR2 sequences are KGHSH and LQKENI. The CDR3 bases are TGTGCCAGCTCACCACGGGGACAGGACGGGGCTTTCTTT. Its translation is CASSPRGQDGAFF.

The J gene is TRBJ2-5, the V gene TRBV4-1; 8 bases map to TRBD2. In germline, CDR1 is MGHRA, CDR2 YSYEKL. The CDR3 is made up of 15 amino acids. The junction had 3 bases not matched to a gene; V was cut back by 2 bases and J by 1 base. The CDR3 DNA reads TGCGCCAGCAGCCAACATACTAGCGGCCAAGAGACCCAGTACTTC. It codes for CASSQHTSGQETQYF.

V and J are TRBV7-9 and TRBJ1-6; D is ambiguous. The CDR3 consists of 15 residues. Per the germline V gene, CDR1 is SEHNR and CDR2 is FQNEAQ (reference sequence). Trimming left V 6 bases short and J 10 bases short, with 19 bases between. The CDR3 loop is CASSMEAGRGSPLHF. DNA for the CDR3: TGTGCCAGCAGTATGGAGGCAGGTCGAGGATCACCCCTCCACTTT. Complete variable domain (other parts from reference TRBV7-9 and TRBJ1-6): DTGVSQNPRHKITKRGQNVTFRCDPISEHNRLYWYRQTLGQGPEFLTYFQNEAQLEKSRLLSDRFSAERPKGSFSTLEIQRTEQGDSAMYLCASSMEAGRGSPLHFGNGTRLTVT.

This clone has only a few counts. The chain uses TRBV4-1 and TRBJ2-5; 10 positions match TRBD2. Trimming removed 7 bases from V and 4 bases from J; junction bases left unmatched: 9. The CDR3 totals 15 residues. Germline V gene data show CDR1 as MGHRA and CDR2 as YSYEKL. CDR3 in amino acids: CASKIAGGMGETQYF. For the CDR3, the DNA is TGCGCCAGCAAAATAGCGGGGGGCATGGGAGAGACCCAGTACTTC.

The V gene is TRBV7-8, the J gene TRBJ1-2, with a tentative D call TRBD1 (5 bases). The CDR3 contains 18 residues. V lost 4 bases to trimming and J lost 4 bases, with 25 bases between them. Germline V lookup: CDR1 SGHVS, CDR2 FQNEAQ. The DNA for the CDR3 is TGTGCCAGCAGCTACAGTGCTTGGTCGGGGGGGACTGTCTATGGCTACACCTTC. As protein: CASSYSAWSGGTVYGYTF.

The count of this clone is one. This chain links TRBV7-2 with TRBJ2-1, with no clear D. The CDR3 totals 12 residues. Deletions cut 6 bases from V and 8 bases from J, with 11 bases between. CDR1 is SGHTA and CDR2 is FQGNSA in the germline V gene. The CDR3 DNA follows: TGTGCCAGCAGATCTATCGGAGATGAGCAGTTCTTC. Encoded protein: CASRSIGDEQFF.

The CDR3 DNA sequence: TGTGCCAGCTGGCGTGGGGGGGCGGGTCCCGGGGAGCTGTTTTTT. Translation: CASWRGGAGPGELFF. The V and J genes are TRBV6-5 and TRBJ2-2; TRBD2 might be the D (7 bases). This CDR3 spans 15 amino acids. Germline CDR1 and CDR2: MNHEY and SVGAGI. V lost 8 bases and J 6 bases, leaving 19 bases between the germline ends.